This is a list of T cell receptor beta chains from one sample in a study of OX40 agonist ivuxolimab in advanced cancers. Assay used: immunoSEQ multiplex PCR; TCRdb lists only in-frame clones, some missing. Of 60,000 to 85,000 clones listed, roughly 90% are singletons. Source: CD4+ or CD8+ T cells sorted from blood, taken in a trial of the OX40 agonist ivuxolimab. The receptors stem from an adult with an advanced solid tumor such as melanoma, head and neck, liver or kidney cancer. CDR3s include the opening cysteine and the closing phenylalanine or tryptophan. Fields, in order: J gene, V gene, D gene, clone size, CDR3 protein, CDR3 DNA. The D gene is left open where the match is weak. The size field is filled for only some rows; it gives once, few, many or a size class.

j_gene: TRBJ1-5; v_gene: TRBV5-4; d_gene: -; abundance: -; CDR3aa: CASSWNPDGYSNQPQHF; CDR3nt: TGTGCCAGCAGCTGGAATCCAGACGGGTATAGCAATCAGCCCCAGCATTTT
j_gene: TRBJ1-4; v_gene: TRBV28; d_gene: -; abundance: -; CDR3aa: CASIRDLFGEKLFF; CDR3nt: TGTGCCAGCATACGGGATTTGTTCGGTGAAAAACTGTTTTTT
j_gene: TRBJ2-4; v_gene: TRBV7-8; d_gene: -; abundance: -; CDR3aa: CASSLGSGTGAYF; CDR3nt: TGTGCCAGCAGCTTAGGTTCCGGGACTGGAGCGTACTTC
j_gene: TRBJ2-7; v_gene: TRBV28; d_gene: -; abundance: -; CDR3aa: CASLGQPLYEQYF; CDR3nt: TGTGCCAGCCTGGGGCAGCCGCTTTACGAGCAGTACTTC
j_gene: TRBJ2-2; v_gene: TRBV2; d_gene: -; abundance: -; CDR3aa: CASTRGSGELFF; CDR3nt: TGTGCCAGCACGAGGGGGTCCGGGGAGCTGTTTTTT
j_gene: TRBJ1-1; v_gene: TRBV2; d_gene: -; abundance: -; CDR3aa: CASNRELGTEAFF; CDR3nt: TGTGCCAGCAATAGGGAATTAGGCACTGAAGCTTTCTTT
j_gene: TRBJ2-7; v_gene: TRBV10-3; d_gene: TRBD1; abundance: -; CDR3aa: CAISGQGTSYEQYF; CDR3nt: TGTGCCATCAGTGGACAGGGAACCTCCTACGAGCAGTACTTC
j_gene: TRBJ2-1; v_gene: TRBV15; d_gene: TRBD2; abundance: -; CDR3aa: CATSRGGVSYNEQFF; CDR3nt: TGTGCCACCAGCAGGGGGGGGGTAAGCTACAATGAGCAGTTCTTC
j_gene: TRBJ2-1; v_gene: TRBV11-2; d_gene: -; abundance: -; CDR3aa: CAGSAVGSYNEQFF; CDR3nt: TGTGCCGGCAGCGCAGTGGGGTCCTACAATGAGCAGTTCTTC
j_gene: TRBJ2-7; v_gene: TRBV6-1; d_gene: -; abundance: -; CDR3aa: CASSGGTSRGHHSYEQYF; CDR3nt: TGTGCCAGCAGTGGCGGGACTTCTCGCGGCCATCACTCCTACGAGCAGTACTTC
j_gene: TRBJ1-5; v_gene: TRBV6-1; d_gene: TRBD1; abundance: -; CDR3aa: CASSGLQGDQPQHF; CDR3nt: TGTGCCAGCAGTGGGTTACAGGGGGATCAGCCCCAGCATTTT
j_gene: TRBJ1-1; v_gene: TRBV29-1; d_gene: -; abundance: -; CDR3aa: CSVIEGPSTEAFF; CDR3nt: TGCAGCGTTATAGAGGGTCCGAGCACTGAAGCTTTCTTT
j_gene: TRBJ2-3; v_gene: TRBV27; d_gene: -; abundance: -; CDR3aa: CASSHLPTGRSTDTQYF; CDR3nt: TGTGCCAGCAGTCACTTACCGACAGGACGGAGCACAGATACGCAGTATTTT
j_gene: TRBJ2-6; v_gene: TRBV19; d_gene: -; abundance: -; CDR3aa: CASSIGPTYSVLTF; CDR3nt: TGTGCCAGTAGTATTGGCCCGACCTACTCCGTCCTGACTTTC
j_gene: TRBJ1-1; v_gene: TRBV7-3; d_gene: -; abundance: -; CDR3aa: CASSPTRQELTNTEAFF; CDR3nt: TGTGCCAGCAGCCCCACGCGACAGGAGCTGACGAACACTGAAGCTTTCTTT
j_gene: TRBJ1-5; v_gene: TRBV28; d_gene: -; abundance: -; CDR3aa: CASSLKRGSQPQHF; CDR3nt: TGTGCCAGCAGTTTAAAAAGGGGGTCTCAGCCCCAGCATTTT
j_gene: TRBJ1-1; v_gene: TRBV7-3; d_gene: -; abundance: -; CDR3aa: CASSPDGLNTEAFF; CDR3nt: TGTGCCAGCAGCCCCGACGGATTGAACACTGAAGCTTTCTTT
j_gene: TRBJ2-5; v_gene: TRBV5-1; d_gene: TRBD2; abundance: -; CDR3aa: CASSLLRLAGGGQETQYF; CDR3nt: TGCGCCAGCAGCTTGCTTCGACTAGCGGGAGGGGGGCAAGAGACCCAGTACTTC
j_gene: TRBJ2-2; v_gene: TRBV19; d_gene: TRBD2; abundance: -; CDR3aa: CASSIDASGSANTGELFF; CDR3nt: TGTGCCAGTAGTATTGATGCTAGCGGCTCTGCGAACACCGGGGAGCTGTTTTTT
j_gene: TRBJ2-3; v_gene: TRBV9; d_gene: -; abundance: -; CDR3aa: CASSVGVEGQDTQYF; CDR3nt: TGTGCCAGCAGCGTAGGAGTCGAGGGGCAAGATACGCAGTATTTT
j_gene: TRBJ2-5; v_gene: TRBV9; d_gene: TRBD2; abundance: -; CDR3aa: CASSVVSGREETQYF; CDR3nt: TGTGCCAGCAGCGTAGTTAGCGGGAGGGAAGAGACCCAGTACTTC
j_gene: TRBJ2-7; v_gene: TRBV9; d_gene: TRBD2; abundance: -; CDR3aa: CASSVSAGGLYEQYF; CDR3nt: TGTGCCAGCAGCGTCAGCGCGGGGGGGCTCTACGAGCAGTACTTC
j_gene: TRBJ1-2; v_gene: TRBV6-5; d_gene: -; abundance: -; CDR3aa: CASSLNGDGNYGYTF; CDR3nt: TGTGCCAGCAGTCTCAACGGGGACGGAAACTATGGCTACACCTTC
j_gene: TRBJ2-7; v_gene: TRBV5-1; d_gene: TRBD2; abundance: -; CDR3aa: CASSVGLAGGPLPSYEQYF; CDR3nt: TGCGCCAGCAGCGTAGGACTAGCGGGAGGTCCCCTCCCTTCCTACGAGCAGTACTTC
j_gene: TRBJ2-1; v_gene: TRBV7-6; d_gene: -; abundance: once; CDR3aa: CASSLGGSGSSYNEQFF; CDR3nt: TGTGCCAGCAGCTTAGGTGGGAGCGGAAGCTCCTACAATGAGCAGTTCTTC
j_gene: TRBJ2-7; v_gene: TRBV10-1; d_gene: TRBD1; abundance: -; CDR3aa: CASSAPDRAIEGEQYF; CDR3nt: TGCGCCAGCAGCGCCCCTGACAGGGCGATTGAGGGCGAGCAGTACTTC
j_gene: TRBJ2-3; v_gene: TRBV29-1; d_gene: TRBD2; abundance: once; CDR3aa: CSVLGLAGGKSTDTQYF; CDR3nt: TGCAGCGTTCTGGGACTAGCGGGGGGAAAGAGCACAGATACGCAGTATTTT
j_gene: TRBJ2-3; v_gene: TRBV27; d_gene: -; abundance: -; CDR3aa: CASSPTPRQADTQYF; CDR3nt: TGTGCCAGCAGTCCGACCCCTCGACAAGCAGATACGCAGTATTTT